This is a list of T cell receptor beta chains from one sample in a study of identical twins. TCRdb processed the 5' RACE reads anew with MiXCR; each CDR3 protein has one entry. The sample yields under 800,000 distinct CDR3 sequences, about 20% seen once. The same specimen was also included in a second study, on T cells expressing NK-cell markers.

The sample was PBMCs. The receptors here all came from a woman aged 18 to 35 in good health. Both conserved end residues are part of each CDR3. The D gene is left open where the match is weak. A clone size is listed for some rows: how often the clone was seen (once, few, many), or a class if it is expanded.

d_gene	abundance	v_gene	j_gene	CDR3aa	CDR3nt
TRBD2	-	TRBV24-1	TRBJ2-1	CATRSPGTRVPDEQFF	TGTGCCACCAGGTCCCCCGGGACTAGAGTCCCAGATGAGCAGTTCTTC
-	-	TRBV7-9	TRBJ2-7	CASSLGRDTAYEQYF	TGTGCCAGCAGCTTAGGTCGGGACACAGCCTACGAGCAGTACTTC
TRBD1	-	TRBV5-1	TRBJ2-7	CASSLTGGFNEQYF	TGCGCCAGCAGCTTGACAGGGGGCTTCAACGAGCAGTACTTC
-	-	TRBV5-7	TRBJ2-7	CASSSTRSYEQYF	TGTGCCAGCAGTTCGACTAGATCCTACGAGCAGTACTTC
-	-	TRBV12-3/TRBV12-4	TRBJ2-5	CASQREIWQTQYF	TGTGCCAGCCAACGGGAGATTTGGCAGACCCAGTACTTC
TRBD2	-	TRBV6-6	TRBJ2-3	CASSYTAGGGQYF	TGTGCCAGCAGTTACACGGCGGGGGGTGGGCAGTATTTT
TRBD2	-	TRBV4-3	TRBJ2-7	CASSQNLGLAGPYEQYF	TGCGCCAGCAGCCAAAACCTTGGACTAGCGGGACCCTACGAGCAGTACTTC
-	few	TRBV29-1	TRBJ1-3	CSVGLVHGNTIYF	TGCAGCGTTGGTTTGGTGCATGGAAACACCATATATTTT
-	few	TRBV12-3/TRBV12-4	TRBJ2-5	CASSFNDQETQYF	TGTGCCAGCAGTTTTAACGATCAAGAGACCCAGTACTTC
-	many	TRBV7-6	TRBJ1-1	CASSPQIGRNTEAFF	TGTGCCAGCAGCCCCCAGATTGGGAGAAACACTGAAGCTTTCTTT
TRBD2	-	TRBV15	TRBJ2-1	CATNSRGSGGIEQFF	TGTGCCACCAACTCAAGGGGTAGCGGGGGGATTGAGCAGTTCTTC
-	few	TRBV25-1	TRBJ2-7	CASSYGAGNGYEQYF	TGTGCCAGCAGCTATGGGGCAGGGAATGGGTACGAGCAGTACTTC
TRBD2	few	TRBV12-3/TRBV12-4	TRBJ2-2	CASIIAGGITGELFF	TGTGCCAGCATTATAGCGGGGGGGATTACCGGGGAGCTGTTTTTT
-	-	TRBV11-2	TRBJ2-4	CASSSPGSKNIQYF	TGTGCCAGCAGCTCTCCGGGGTCTAAAAACATTCAGTACTTC
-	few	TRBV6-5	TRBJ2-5	CASAKSRETQYF	TGTGCCAGCGCTAAGAGCCGGGAGACCCAGTACTTC
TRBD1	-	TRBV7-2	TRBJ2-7	CASSWDRVYEQYF	TGTGCCAGCAGCTGGGACAGGGTCTACGAGCAGTACTTC
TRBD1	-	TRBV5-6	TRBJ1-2	CASDPGQGTFNYGYTF	TGTGCCAGCGACCCGGGACAGGGAACCTTCAACTATGGCTACACCTTC
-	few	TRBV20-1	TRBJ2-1	CSARGKQAYNEQFF	TGCAGTGCTAGAGGGAAGCAGGCCTACAATGAGCAGTTCTTC
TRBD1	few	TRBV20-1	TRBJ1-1	CSASDRGQGEAFF	TGCAGTGCTTCTGACAGGGGGCAGGGTGAAGCTTTCTTT
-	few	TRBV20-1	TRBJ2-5	CSAWARVQETQYF	TGCAGTGCTTGGGCTCGGGTACAAGAGACCCAGTACTTC
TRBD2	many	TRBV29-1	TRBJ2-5	CSVKETRTSGLETQYF	TGCAGCGTAAAAGAAACTAGGACTAGCGGGCTTGAGACCCAGTACTTC
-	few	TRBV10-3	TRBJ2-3	CAISDSGDTQYF	TGTGCCATCAGTGATTCCGGGGATACGCAGTATTTT
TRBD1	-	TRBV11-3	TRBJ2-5	CASSLRRDRETQYF	TGTGCCAGCAGCTTACGCCGGGACAGAGAGACCCAGTACTTC
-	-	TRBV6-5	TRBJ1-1	CASSYSRSSGTEAFF	TGTGCCAGCAGTTATAGCAGGAGTAGTGGCACTGAAGCTTTCTTT
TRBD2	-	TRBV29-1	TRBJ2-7	CSVELAGTSGSYEQYF	TGCAGCGTTGAACTAGCGGGAACCTCTGGCTCCTACGAGCAGTACTTC
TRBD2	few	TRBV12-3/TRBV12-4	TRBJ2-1	CASSLQRGGGNEQFF	TGTGCCAGCAGTTTACAGCGGGGGGGCGGCAATGAGCAGTTCTTC
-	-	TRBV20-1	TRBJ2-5	CSASNPRGQETQYF	TGCAGTGCTAGTAATCCACGGGGGCAAGAGACCCAGTACTTC
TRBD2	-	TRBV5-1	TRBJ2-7	CASSARAGVYEQYF	TGCGCCAGCAGCGCCCGGGCGGGAGTCTACGAGCAGTACTTC
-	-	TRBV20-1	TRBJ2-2	CSARDRVLGELFF	TGCAGTGCTAGAGATCGAGTTTTGGGGGAGCTGTTTTTT
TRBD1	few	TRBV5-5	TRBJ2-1	CASRPDRGRYNEQFF	TGTGCCAGCAGACCAGACAGGGGCCGATACAATGAGCAGTTCTTC
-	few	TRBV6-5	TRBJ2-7	CASSYSNSAYEQYF	TGTGCCAGCAGTTACTCGAACAGCGCCTACGAGCAGTACTTC
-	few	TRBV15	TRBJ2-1	CATQNGSYNEQFF	TGTGCCACTCAAAATGGCTCCTACAATGAGCAGTTCTTC
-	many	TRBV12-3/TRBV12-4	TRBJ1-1	CASTLAGGDTEAFF	TGTGCCAGCACCCTGGCCGGGGGAGACACTGAAGCTTTCTTT
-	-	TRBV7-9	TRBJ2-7	CASSTRDQDHEQYF	TGTGCCAGCAGCACCCGGGACCAAGACCACGAGCAGTACTTC
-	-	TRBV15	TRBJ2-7	CATRGSGTEQYF	TGTGCCACCAGGGGGTCAGGAACCGAGCAGTACTTC
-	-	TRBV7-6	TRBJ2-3	CASSHTGTHISTDTQYF	TGTGCCAGCAGCCACACCGGGACCCACATCAGCACAGATACGCAGTATTTT
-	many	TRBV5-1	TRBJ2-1	CASGWTVNNEQFF	TGCGCCAGCGGGTGGACAGTTAACAATGAGCAGTTCTTC
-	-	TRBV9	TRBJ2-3	CASSVVVGPSTDTQYF	TGTGCCAGCAGCGTAGTTGTCGGGCCGAGCACAGATACGCAGTATTTT
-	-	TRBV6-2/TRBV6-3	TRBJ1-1	CASSWEVVDTEAFF	TGTGCCAGCAGTTGGGAGGTTGTGGACACTGAAGCTTTCTTT
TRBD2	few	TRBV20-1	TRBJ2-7	CSAKRGAEQYF	TGCAGTGCTAAGCGGGGAGCCGAGCAGTACTTC
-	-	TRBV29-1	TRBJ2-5	CSVVTRGLETQYF	TGCAGCGTGGTCACTAGAGGCTTAGAGACCCAGTACTTC
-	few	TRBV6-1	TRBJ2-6	CASSRHDSGANVLTF	TGTGCCAGCAGCCGCCACGACTCTGGGGCCAACGTCCTGACTTTC
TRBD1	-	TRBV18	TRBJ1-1	CASSLLGQGMSEAFF	TGTGCCAGCTCACTTCTCGGACAGGGTATGTCTGAAGCTTTCTTT
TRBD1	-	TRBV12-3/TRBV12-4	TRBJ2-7	CASSHGGTGYNQQYF	TGTGCCAGCAGCCATGGGGGGACAGGTTACAACCAGCAGTACTTC
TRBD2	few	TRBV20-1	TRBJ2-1	CSAGRAGSGAEQFF	TGCAGTGCAGGACGAGCGGGATCGGGCGCTGAGCAGTTCTTC
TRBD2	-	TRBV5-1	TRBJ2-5	CASSPLDGGKTQYF	TGCGCCAGCAGCCCCCTGGACGGGGGGAAGACCCAGTACTTC
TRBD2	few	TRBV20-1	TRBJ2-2	CSARDPAGGEWGELFF	TGCAGTGCTAGAGATCCAGCGGGGGGTGAATGGGGGGAGCTGTTTTTT